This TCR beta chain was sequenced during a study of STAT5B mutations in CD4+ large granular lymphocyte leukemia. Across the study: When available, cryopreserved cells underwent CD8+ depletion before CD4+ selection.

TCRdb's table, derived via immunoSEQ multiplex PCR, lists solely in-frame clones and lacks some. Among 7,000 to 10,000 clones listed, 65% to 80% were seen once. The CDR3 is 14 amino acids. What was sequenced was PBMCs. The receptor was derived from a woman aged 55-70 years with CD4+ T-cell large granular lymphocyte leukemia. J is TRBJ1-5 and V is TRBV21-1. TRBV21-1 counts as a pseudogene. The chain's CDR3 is CASSKAMVGVSQHF. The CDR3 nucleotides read TGTGCCAGCAGCAAAGCCATGGTGGGAGTGTCCCAGCATTTT.